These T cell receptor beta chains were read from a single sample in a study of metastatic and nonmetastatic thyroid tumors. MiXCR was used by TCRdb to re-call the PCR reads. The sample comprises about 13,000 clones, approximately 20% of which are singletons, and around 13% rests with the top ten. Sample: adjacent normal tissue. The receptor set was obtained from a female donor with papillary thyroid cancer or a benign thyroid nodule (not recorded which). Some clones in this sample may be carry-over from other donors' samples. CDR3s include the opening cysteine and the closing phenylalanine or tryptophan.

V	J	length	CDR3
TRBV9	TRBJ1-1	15	CASSAQGTVNTEAFF
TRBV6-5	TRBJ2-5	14	CASSYRGQEETQYF
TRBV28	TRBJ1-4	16	CASSSYRTGPNEKLFF
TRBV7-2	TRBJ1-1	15	CASEQRLGATTEAFF
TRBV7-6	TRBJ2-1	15	CASSRSGSSYNEQFF
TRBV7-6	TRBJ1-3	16	CASSLGGPASVNTLYF
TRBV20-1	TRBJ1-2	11	CSARTDYGYTF
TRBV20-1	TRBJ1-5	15	CSAVQGSVFNQPQHF
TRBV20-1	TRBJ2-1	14	CSGRGTSFYNEQFF
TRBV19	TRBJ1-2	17	CASSGIEGQAFNYGYTF
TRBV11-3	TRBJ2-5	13	CASSHSGGETQYF
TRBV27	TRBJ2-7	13	CASSLGAPGEQYF
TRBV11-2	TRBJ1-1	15	CASSLYRYMSTEAFF
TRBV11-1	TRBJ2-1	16	CASSQTSGLALNEQFF
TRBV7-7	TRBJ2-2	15	CASSSGTPNTGELFF
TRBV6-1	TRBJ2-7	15	CASSRTGGLGSEQYF
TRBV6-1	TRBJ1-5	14	CASTYSLAYQPQHF
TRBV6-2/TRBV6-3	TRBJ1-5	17	CASSSVPTGSSNQPQHF
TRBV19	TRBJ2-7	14	CASSRTGGSYEQYF
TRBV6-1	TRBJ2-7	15	CASSEPSGSWNEQYF
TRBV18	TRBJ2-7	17	CASSLRGRSGDSYEQYF
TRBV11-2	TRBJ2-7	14	CASSSGLALREQYF
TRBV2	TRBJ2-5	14	CASSLGQGVETQYF
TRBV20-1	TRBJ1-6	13	CSARSDWGSPLHF
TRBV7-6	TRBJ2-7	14	CASSLAGGGREQYF
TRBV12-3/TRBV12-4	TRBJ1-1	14	CASTPGRGRTEAFF
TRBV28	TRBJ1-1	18	CASRYVPWGVKGGTEAFF
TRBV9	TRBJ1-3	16	CASSKGPAGSGNTIYF
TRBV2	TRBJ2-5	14	CASSEWEGQETQYF
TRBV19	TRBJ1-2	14	CASSIRDRTDRYTF
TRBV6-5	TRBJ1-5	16	CASSFGPGYSNQPQHF
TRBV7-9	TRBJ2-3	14	CASSLQGNTDTQYF
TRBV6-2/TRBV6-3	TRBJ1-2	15	CASSYRQATTYGYTF
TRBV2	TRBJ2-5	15	CASSELAGAPETQYF
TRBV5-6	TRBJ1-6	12	CASSLVGSPLHF
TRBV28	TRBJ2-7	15	CASSLRASGPYEQYF
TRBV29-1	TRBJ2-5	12	CSVGAGQETQYF
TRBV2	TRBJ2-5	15	CASSEGSLAGNIQYF
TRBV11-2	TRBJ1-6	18	CASSLVTPETGRFSPLHF
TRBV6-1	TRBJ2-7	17	CASSEARLGQVPHEQYF
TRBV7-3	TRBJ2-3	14	CASRKMGDTDTQYF
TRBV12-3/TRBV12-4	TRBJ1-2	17	CASSLGFPEDRDYGYTF
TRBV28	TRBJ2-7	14	CTSSPLLGRYEQYF
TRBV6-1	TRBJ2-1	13	CASSQGQPNEQFF
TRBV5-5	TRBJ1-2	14	CASSLEAGTGGYTF
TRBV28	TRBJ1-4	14	CASSPNRALEKLFF
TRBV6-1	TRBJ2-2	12	CASSASTGELFF
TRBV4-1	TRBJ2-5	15	CASSRVRTGGETQYF
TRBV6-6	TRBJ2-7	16	CASSYDSGRAPYEQYF
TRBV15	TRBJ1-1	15	CATSRERVSTTEAFF
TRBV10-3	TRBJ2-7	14	CATTPGLARYEQYF
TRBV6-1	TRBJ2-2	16	CASQRSGSFLTGELFF